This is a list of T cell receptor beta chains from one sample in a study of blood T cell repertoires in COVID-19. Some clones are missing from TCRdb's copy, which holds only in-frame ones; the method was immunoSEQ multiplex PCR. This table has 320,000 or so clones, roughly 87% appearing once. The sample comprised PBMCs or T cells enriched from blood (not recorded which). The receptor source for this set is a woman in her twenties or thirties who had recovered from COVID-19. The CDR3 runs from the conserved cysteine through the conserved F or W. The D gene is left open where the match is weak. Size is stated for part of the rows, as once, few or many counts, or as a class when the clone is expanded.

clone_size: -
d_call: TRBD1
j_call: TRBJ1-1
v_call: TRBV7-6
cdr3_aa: CASSARQGASTEAFF
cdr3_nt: TGTGCCAGCAGCGCCCGACAGGGGGCGTCCACTGAAGCTTTCTTT

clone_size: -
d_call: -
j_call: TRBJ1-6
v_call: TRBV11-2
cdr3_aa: CASSLGTGVIGSPLHF
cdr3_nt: TGTGCCAGCAGCTTAGGTACAGGAGTGATCGGGTCACCCCTCCACTTT

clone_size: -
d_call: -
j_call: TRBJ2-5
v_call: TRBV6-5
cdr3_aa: CASSYSRAAETQYF
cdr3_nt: TGTGCCAGCAGTTACTCGAGGGCAGCAGAGACCCAGTACTTC

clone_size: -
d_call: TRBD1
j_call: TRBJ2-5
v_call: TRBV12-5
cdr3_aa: CASGNTGVRETQYF
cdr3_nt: TGTGCTAGTGGTAATACAGGGGTACGGGAGACCCAGTACTTC

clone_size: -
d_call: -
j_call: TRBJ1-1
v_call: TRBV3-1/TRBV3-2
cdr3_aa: CASSQAVNTEAFF
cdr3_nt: TGTGCCAGCAGCCAAGCAGTGAACACTGAAGCTTTCTTT

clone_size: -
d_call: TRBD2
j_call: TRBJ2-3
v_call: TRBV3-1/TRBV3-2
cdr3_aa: CASSQLAGATDTQYF
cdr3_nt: TGTGCCAGCAGCCAACTAGCGGGGGCCACAGATACGCAGTATTTT

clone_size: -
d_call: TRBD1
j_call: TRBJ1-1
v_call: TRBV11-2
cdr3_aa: CASSYDRDRAGMNTEAFF
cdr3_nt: TGTGCCAGCAGCTATGACCGGGACAGGGCGGGGATGAACACTGAAGCTTTCTTT

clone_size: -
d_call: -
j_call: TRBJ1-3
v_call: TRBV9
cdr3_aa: CASSVSPGLSSGNTIYF
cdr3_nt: TGTGCCAGCAGCGTATCACCGGGACTCAGCTCTGGAAACACCATATATTTT

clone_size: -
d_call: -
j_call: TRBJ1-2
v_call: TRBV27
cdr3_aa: CASSLSEGQGNYGYTF
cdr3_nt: TGTGCCAGCAGTTTATCCGAAGGACAAGGAAACTATGGCTACACCTTC

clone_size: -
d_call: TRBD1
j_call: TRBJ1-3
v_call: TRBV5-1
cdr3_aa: CASSLALQGASGNTIYF
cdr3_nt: TGCGCCAGCAGCTTGGCTTTACAGGGGGCTTCTGGAAACACCATATATTTT

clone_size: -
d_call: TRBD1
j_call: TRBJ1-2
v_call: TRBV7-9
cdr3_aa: CASRIVGQGAQGYTF
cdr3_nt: TGTGCCAGCAGGATCGTTGGCCAGGGGGCGCAAGGCTACACCTTC

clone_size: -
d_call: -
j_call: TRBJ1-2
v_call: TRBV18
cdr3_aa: CASSPTQGSYGYTF
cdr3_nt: TGTGCCAGCTCACCGACGCAGGGCAGCTATGGCTACACCTTC

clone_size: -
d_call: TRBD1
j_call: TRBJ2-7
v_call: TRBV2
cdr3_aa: CASRQGVISSYEQYF
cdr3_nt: TGTGCCAGCAGACAGGGGGTTATTAGCTCCTACGAGCAGTACTTC

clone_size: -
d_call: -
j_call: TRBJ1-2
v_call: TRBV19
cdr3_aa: CASRKEVYGYTF
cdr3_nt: TGTGCCAGTCGGAAGGAGGTCTATGGCTACACCTTC

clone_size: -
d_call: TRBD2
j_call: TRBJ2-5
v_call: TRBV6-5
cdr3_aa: CASSRPGGGAETQYF
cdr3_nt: TGTGCCAGCAGTCGGCCGGGCGGGGGGGCGGAGACCCAGTACTTC

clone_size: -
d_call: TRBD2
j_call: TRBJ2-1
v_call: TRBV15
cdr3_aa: CATSRDRLAGGLNEQFF
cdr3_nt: TGTGCCACCAGCAGAGACCGACTAGCGGGGGGGCTTAATGAGCAGTTCTTC

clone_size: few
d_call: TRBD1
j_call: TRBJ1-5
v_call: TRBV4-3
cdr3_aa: CASSQEPGQGRQPQHF
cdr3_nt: TGCGCCAGCAGTCAAGAACCCGGACAGGGCCGACAGCCCCAGCATTTT

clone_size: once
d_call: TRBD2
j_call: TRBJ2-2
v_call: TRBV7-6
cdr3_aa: CASSLLDLAGANTGELFF
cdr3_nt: TGTGCCAGCAGCTTGCTAGATCTAGCGGGGGCGAACACCGGGGAGCTGTTTTTT

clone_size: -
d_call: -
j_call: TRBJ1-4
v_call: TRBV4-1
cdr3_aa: CASSQVIPTGQDEKLFF
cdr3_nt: TGCGCCAGCAGCCAAGTAATCCCCACAGGGCAGGATGAAAAACTGTTTTTT

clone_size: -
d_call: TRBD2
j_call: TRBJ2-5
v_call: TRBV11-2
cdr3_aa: CASSRRLARETQYF
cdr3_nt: TGTGCCAGCAGCCGAAGACTAGCTCGAGAGACCCAGTACTTC

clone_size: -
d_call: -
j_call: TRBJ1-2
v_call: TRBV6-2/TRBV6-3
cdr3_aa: CASSYWGEDGYTF
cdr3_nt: TGTGCCAGCAGTTACTGGGGGGAAGATGGCTACACCTTC

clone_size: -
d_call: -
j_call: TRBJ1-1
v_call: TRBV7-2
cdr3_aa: CASSLAWAINTEAFF
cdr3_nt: TGTGCCAGCAGCTTAGCGTGGGCTATCAACACTGAAGCTTTCTTT